The 4 T cell receptor beta chains in this list originate from one sample, sequenced in a study of cytomegalovirus exposure and HLA in healthy donors. The PCR contained 60 Vbeta and 13 Jbeta primers. TCRdb's table, derived via immunoSEQ multiplex PCR, lists solely in-frame clones and lacks some. The data hold roughly 100,000 clones, with roughly three quarters observed a single time. The sample was PBMCs. The receptors were sampled from a male donor in good health and CMV-seropositive.

The rearrangement uses TRBV30 and TRBJ2-1; D gene uncertain. The CDR3 runs 14 residues. Germline V gene lookup returns CDR1 GTSNPN and CDR2 SVGIG (reference sequence). V was clipped by 5 bases and J by 4 bases, with 15 bases between them. DNA for the CDR3: TGTGCCTGGGCCCGAGCCCCCCTTTACAATGAGCAGTTCTTC. Translating it yields CAWARAPLYNEQFF.

This chain links TRBV28 with TRBJ2-7, with D perhaps matching TRBD1 (5 bases). Trimming stripped 5 bases from V and 3 bases from J, with 14 bases between. The V gene's germline CDR1 is MDHEN and CDR2 SYDVKM. This CDR3 region has 14 residues. The CDR3 region is CASSQIRGDYEQYF. The CDR3 DNA reads TGTGCCAGCAGTCAGATTAGGGGTGACTACGAGCAGTACTTC.

V and J are TRBV6-5 and TRBJ1-1; D uncertain. The V end was cut by 6 bases, the J end by 4 bases, with 18 bases between. The germline gives CDR1 MNHEY, CDR2 SVGAGI. This CDR3 has 15 amino acids. For the CDR3, the DNA is TGTGCCAGCAGCATACGAACACGGGGAGCCACTGAAGCTTTCTTT. This codes for CASSIRTRGATEAFF.

This chain links TRBV11-2 with TRBJ2-7, with a possible D match to TRBD1 (5 bases). Trimming took 6 bases from V and 7 from J, leaving 16 bases between them. The CDR3 runs 13 residues. The germline V gene encodes CDR1 SGHAT and CDR2 FQNNGV. CDR3 sequence: CASSFRDPGEQYF. The CDR3 DNA sequence: TGTGCCAGCAGTTTCAGGGATCCCGGAGAGCAGTACTTC.